The T cell receptor (beta chain) under discussion was sequenced for a study of T cells in Graves' hyperthyroidism and ophthalmopathy. TCR beta CDR3 region amplification was performed from RNA transcripts. First-round RT-PCR with HTBI primers amplified the TCR CDR3 region. One entry per CDR3 protein results from TCRdb running MiXCR on the multiplex PCR reads. This table holds more than 350,000 distinct CDR3 sequences, over 12% found once. Germline loops: CDR1 MDHEN, CDR2 SYDVKM. The CDR3 extends over 16 amino acids. J gave up 5 bases and V 6 bases, and 7 bases lay outside the gene matches. This clonotype was observed a few times. Its antigen is not known. General study points: Most thyroid clonotypes with frequency above 0.001 were detected in blood.

Material: blood. The J gene is TRBJ2-2, the V gene TRBV28; 12 bases line up with TRBD2. The sequence came from a woman aged 60-75 years with Graves' ophthalmopathy. In DNA form, the CDR3 reads TGTGCCAGCAGCCTCCCTCTAGCGGGAGGGACCGGGGAGCTGTTTTTT. This gives the protein CASSLPLAGGTGELFF.